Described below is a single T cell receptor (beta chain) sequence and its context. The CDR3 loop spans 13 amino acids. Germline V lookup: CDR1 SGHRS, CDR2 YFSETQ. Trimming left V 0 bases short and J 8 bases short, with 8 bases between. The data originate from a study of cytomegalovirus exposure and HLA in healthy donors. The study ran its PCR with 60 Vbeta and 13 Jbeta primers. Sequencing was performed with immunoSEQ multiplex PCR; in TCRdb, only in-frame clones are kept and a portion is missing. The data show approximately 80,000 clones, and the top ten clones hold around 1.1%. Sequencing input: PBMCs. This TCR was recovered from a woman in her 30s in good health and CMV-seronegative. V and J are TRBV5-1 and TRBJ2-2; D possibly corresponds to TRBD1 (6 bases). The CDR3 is CASSLVGAGELFF. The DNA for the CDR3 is TGCGCCAGCAGCTTGGTGGGGGCAGGGGAGCTGTTTTTT.